This T cell receptor beta chain was captured in a study of human T cells and chemical hapten exposure. Study-wide findings and caveats: Unchanged with DPC sensitization were TCRs above 1 in 1000 frequency.

MiXCR was run by TCRdb on the RACE reads, yielding one entry per CDR3 protein. The table has tens of thousands of distinct CDR3 sequences, around 7.6% seen once; the top ten hold 1.3%. Regarding time point: pre-sensitization, week 0. Treatment meaning: therapeutic diphenylcyclopropenone sensitization with weekly scalp DPC. The CDR3 runs to 12 residues. Germline V gene data show CDR1 as SGHTA and CDR2 as FQGTGA. V was cut by 8 bases and J by 0 bases, with 8 bases left in between. Ten or more counts support this clonotype. Its antigen remains unidentified. The chain links TRBV7-3 to TRBJ2-7, with a tentative D call TRBD2 (6 bases). The source was whole blood, collected in connection with sensitization to the hapten diphenylcyclopropenone (DPC). This receptor was obtained from a woman aged 50 to 60 with alopecia areata. Some clones in this sample may be carry-over from other donors' samples. CDR3 residues: CASGRDSYEQYF. Written as DNA, the CDR3 is TGTGCCAGCGGGCGGGACTCCTACGAGCAGTACTTC.